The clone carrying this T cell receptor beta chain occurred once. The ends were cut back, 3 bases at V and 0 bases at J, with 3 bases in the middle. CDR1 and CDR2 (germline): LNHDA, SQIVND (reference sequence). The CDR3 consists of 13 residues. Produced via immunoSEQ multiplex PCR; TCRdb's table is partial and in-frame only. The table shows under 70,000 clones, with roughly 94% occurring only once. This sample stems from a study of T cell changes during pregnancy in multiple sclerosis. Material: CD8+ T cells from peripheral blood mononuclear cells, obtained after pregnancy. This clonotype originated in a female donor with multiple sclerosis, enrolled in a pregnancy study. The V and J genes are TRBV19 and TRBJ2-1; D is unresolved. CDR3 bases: TGTGCCAGTAGTATGGCCTCCTACAATGAGCAGTTCTTC. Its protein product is CASSMASYNEQFF.